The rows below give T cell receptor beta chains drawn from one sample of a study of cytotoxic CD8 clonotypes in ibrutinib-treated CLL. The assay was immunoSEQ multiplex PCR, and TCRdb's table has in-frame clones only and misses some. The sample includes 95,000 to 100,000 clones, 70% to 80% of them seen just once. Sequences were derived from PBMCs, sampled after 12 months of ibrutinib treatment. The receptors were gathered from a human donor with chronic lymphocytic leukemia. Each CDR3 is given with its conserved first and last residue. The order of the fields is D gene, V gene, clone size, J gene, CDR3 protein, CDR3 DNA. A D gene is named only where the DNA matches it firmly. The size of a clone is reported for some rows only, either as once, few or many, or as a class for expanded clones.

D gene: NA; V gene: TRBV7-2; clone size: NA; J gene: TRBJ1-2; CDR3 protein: CASSSWTVSNYGYTF; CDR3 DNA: TGTGCCAGCAGCTCCTGGACAGTTTCTAACTATGGCTACACCTTC
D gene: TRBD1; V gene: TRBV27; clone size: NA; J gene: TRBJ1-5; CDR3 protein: CASAYRGNQPQHF; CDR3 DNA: TGTGCCAGCGCTTACAGGGGGAATCAGCCCCAGCATTTT
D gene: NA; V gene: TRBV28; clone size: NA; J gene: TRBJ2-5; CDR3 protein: CASSFLETVRQETQYF; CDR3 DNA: TGTGCCAGCAGTTTTCTGGAGACAGTCAGGCAAGAGACCCAGTACTTC
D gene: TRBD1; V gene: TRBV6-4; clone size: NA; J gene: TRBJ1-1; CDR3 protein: CASRRDSGTEAFF; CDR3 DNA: TGTGCCAGCAGGAGGGACAGTGGCACTGAAGCTTTCTTT
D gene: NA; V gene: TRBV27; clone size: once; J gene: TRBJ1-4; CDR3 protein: CASSSLGGREDEKLFF; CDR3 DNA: TGTGCCAGCAGTTCCCTTGGGGGGCGCGAGGATGAAAAACTGTTTTTT
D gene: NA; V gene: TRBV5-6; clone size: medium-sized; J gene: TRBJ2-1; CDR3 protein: CASSLGGNSYNEQFF; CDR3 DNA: TGTGCCAGCAGCTTGGGGGGGAACTCCTACAATGAGCAGTTCTTC
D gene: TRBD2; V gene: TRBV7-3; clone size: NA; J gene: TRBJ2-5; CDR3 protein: CASSRGGGETQYF; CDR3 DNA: TGTGCCAGCAGCCGCGGGGGAGGGGAGACCCAGTACTTC
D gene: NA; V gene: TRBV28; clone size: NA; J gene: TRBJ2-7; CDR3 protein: CASSPWGTTEQYF; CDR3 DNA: TGTGCCAGCAGCCCCTGGGGGACAACCGAGCAGTACTTC
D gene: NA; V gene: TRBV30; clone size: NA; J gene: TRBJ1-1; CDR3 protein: CAWSRDGATEAFF; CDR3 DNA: TGTGCCTGGAGTCGGGACGGGGCCACTGAAGCTTTCTTT
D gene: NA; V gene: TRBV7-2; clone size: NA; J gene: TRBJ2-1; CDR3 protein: CASSLVSVGGSSYNEQFF; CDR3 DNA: TGTGCCAGCAGCTTAGTTAGTGTCGGGGGCAGCTCCTACAATGAGCAGTTCTTC
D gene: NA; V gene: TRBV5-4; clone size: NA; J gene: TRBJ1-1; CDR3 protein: CASSFGSTDTEAFF; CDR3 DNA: TGTGCCAGCAGCTTCGGGTCAACGGACACTGAAGCTTTCTTT
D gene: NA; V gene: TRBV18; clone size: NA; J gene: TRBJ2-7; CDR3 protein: CASSPIGAAYEQYF; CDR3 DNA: TGTGCCAGCTCACCAATCGGGGCTGCCTACGAGCAGTACTTC
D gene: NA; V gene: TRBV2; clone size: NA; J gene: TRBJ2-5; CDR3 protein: CASLLGEWETQYF; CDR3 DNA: TGTGCCAGCCTTCTGGGCGAGTGGGAGACCCAGTACTTC
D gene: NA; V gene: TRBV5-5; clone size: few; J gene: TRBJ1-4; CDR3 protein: CASSFTEDSKLFF; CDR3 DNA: TGTGCCAGCAGCTTCACCGAAGACTCAAAACTGTTTTTT
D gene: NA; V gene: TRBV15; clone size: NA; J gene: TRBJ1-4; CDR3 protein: CATSRDERVTSNEKLFF; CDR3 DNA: TGTGCCACCAGCAGAGATGAACGCGTGACAAGTAATGAAAAACTGTTTTTT
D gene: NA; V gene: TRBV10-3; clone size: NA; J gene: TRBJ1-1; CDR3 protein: CAISETVNTEAFF; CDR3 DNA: TGTGCCATCAGTGAGACAGTGAACACTGAAGCTTTCTTT
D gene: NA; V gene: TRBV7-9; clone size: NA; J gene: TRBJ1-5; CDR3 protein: CASSFSGSNQPQHF; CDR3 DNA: TGTGCCAGCAGCTTTTCAGGGAGCAATCAGCCCCAGCATTTT
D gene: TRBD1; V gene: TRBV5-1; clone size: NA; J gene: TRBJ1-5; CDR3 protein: CASSYTGQGNQPQHF; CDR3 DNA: TGCGCCAGCAGCTACACGGGACAGGGCAATCAGCCCCAGCATTTT
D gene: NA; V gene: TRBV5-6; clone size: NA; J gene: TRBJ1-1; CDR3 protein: CASSLVARGTEAFF; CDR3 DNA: TGTGCCAGCAGCTTGGTCGCCAGAGGCACTGAAGCTTTCTTT
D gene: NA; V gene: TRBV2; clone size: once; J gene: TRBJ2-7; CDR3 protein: CASSSGSYEQYF; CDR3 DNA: TGTGCCAGCAGCTCGGGATCCTACGAGCAGTACTTC
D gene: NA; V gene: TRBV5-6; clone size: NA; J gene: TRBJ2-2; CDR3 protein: CASSLMGRSTGELFF; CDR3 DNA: TGTGCCAGCAGCTTAATGGGCAGGTCGACCGGGGAGCTGTTTTTT
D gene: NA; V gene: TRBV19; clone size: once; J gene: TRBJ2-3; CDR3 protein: CASSNQAGTDTQYF; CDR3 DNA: TGTGCCAGTAGTAACCAGGCTGGCACAGATACGCAGTATTTT
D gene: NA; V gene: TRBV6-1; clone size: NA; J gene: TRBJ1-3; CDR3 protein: CASSEAGRPDSGNTIYF; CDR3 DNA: TGTGCCAGCAGTGAAGCGGGTAGACCCGACTCTGGAAACACCATATATTTT
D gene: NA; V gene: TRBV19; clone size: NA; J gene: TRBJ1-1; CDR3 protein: CASSTIGGNTEAFF; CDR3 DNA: TGTGCCAGTAGTACCATCGGGGGGAACACTGAAGCTTTCTTT
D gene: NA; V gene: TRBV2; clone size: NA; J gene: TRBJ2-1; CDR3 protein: CASSVQGSSYNEQFF; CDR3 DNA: TGTGCCAGCAGTGTGCAGGGCAGCTCCTACAATGAGCAGTTCTTC
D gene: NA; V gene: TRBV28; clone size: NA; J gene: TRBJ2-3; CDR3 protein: CASSGSPSRADTQYF; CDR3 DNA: TGTGCCAGCAGCGGCAGTCCGTCGAGGGCGGATACGCAGTATTTT
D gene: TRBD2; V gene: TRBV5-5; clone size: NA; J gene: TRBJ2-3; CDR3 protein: CASARGTSGTTDTQYF; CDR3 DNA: TGTGCCAGCGCGAGGGGGACTAGCGGGACCACAGATACGCAGTATTTT
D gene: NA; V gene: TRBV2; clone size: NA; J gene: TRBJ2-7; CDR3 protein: CASSNYEQYF; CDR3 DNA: TGTGCCAGCAGCAACTACGAGCAGTACTTC
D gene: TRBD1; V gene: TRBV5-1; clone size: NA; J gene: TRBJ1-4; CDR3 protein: CASSHQGQGEEKLFF; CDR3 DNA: TGCGCCAGCAGCCACCAAGGACAGGGCGAAGAAAAACTGTTTTTT
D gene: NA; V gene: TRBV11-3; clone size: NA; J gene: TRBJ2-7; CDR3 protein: CASSLGGPGYEQYF; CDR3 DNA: TGTGCCAGCAGCTTGGGCGGCCCCGGATACGAGCAGTACTTC
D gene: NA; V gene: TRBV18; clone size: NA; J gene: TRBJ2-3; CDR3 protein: CASSPSGTYTDTQYF; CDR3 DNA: TGTGCCAGCTCACCCTCCGGGACATACACAGATACGCAGTATTTT
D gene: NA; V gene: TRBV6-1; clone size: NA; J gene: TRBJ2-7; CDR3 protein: CASSLGSYEQYF; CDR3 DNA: TGTGCCAGCAGTCTAGGTTCCTACGAGCAGTACTTC